The table lists the clone carrying this TCR beta chain with many counts. One junction end does not reproduce the germline sequence, and a read error may be involved. The CDR3 extends over 14 amino acids. Germline V gene lookup returns CDR1 SSHAT and CDR2 FNYEAQ (reference sequence). Regions amplified from RNA transcripts were the TCR beta CDR3 regions. HTBI primers were used for first-round RT-PCR of the TCR CDR3. TCRdb re-called the multiplex PCR reads with MiXCR, one entry per CDR3 protein. The table records 410,000 or so distinct CDR3 sequences, approximately 15% of them present only once. The source of the sample is a study of T cells in Graves' hyperthyroidism and ophthalmopathy. Study background: Blood was drawn when the patient was first diagnosed and still untreated.

Sequencing was done on a sample of blood. The J gene is TRBJ2-1, the V gene TRBV7-7; D is undetermined. This clonotype was obtained from a man aged 18 to 29 with Graves' ophthalmopathy. In DNA, the CDR3 is TGTGCTAGCAGCTTATCGACAAACCGGATCGAGCAGTTCTTC. Its translation is CASSLSTNRIEQFF.